Listed below are T cell receptor beta chains from one sample, sequenced in a study of shared clonotypes between healthy human individuals. Repertoires were generated with immunoSEQ multiplex PCR, while TCRdb's copy carries only in-frame clones and drops some. The sample holds around 1.4 million clones, less than 99% seen once. The specimen sequenced was naive CD4+ T cells sorted from blood. These receptor sequences come from a man aged 25-40 years in good health. Each CDR3 is given with its conserved first and last residue. The D gene is left open where the match is weak. A clone size is listed for some rows: how often the clone was seen (once, few, many), or a class if it is expanded.

V gene	J gene	D gene	clone size	CDR3 DNA	CDR3 protein
TRBV7-6	TRBJ2-5	TRBD2	once	TGTGCCAGCAGCTTAGCAACTAGCGGGAGCGGAGAGACCCAGTACTTC	CASSLATSGSGETQYF
TRBV2	TRBJ2-1	TRBD2	.	TGTGCCAGCAGCCCCCCTAGCGGAGTCAGCATCCTGTTCTTC	CASSPPSGVSILFF
TRBV7-2	TRBJ1-1	TRBD1	.	TGTGCCAGCAGCTTAGGGGGACAGTCGTCTGAAGCTTTCTTT	CASSLGGQSSEAFF
TRBV27	TRBJ2-7	.	once	TGTGCCAGCAGTTTATATTCCCAAGGAGTCTCCTACGAGCAGTACTTC	CASSLYSQGVSYEQYF
TRBV7-2	TRBJ1-1	.	.	TGTGCCAGCAGCTCCCCGGGGGAGAGCACTGAAGCTTTCTTT	CASSSPGESTEAFF
TRBV29-1	TRBJ2-7	TRBD2	.	TGCAGCGTTGCATCCGGGACTACAATCTCCTACGAGCAGTACTTC	CSVASGTTISYEQYF
TRBV2	TRBJ1-5	.	.	TGTGCCAGCAGTGTGTGGCCAAGAAATCAGCCCCAGCATTTT	CASSVWPRNQPQHF
TRBV7-2	TRBJ1-3	.	.	TGTGCCAGCAGCTTATCTCCCTCCGACACCATATATTTT	CASSLSPSDTIYF
TRBV5-1	TRBJ2-5	.	.	TGCGCCAGCAGCTTGGAGCCGAGCGGGTCCCAGTACTTC	CASSLEPSGSQYF
TRBV27	TRBJ2-5	.	.	TGTGCCAGCCTTGACAGGCCACCCGCCGGTTTGACCCAGTACTTC	CASLDRPPAGLTQYF
TRBV5-6	TRBJ2-3	TRBD2	.	TGTGCCAGCAGCTACTATCTAGCGGGTCAAACAGATACGCAGTATTTT	CASSYYLAGQTDTQYF
TRBV9	TRBJ2-7	.	.	TGTGCCAGCAGCGGCGGGACGGCCACTTTGTACGAGCAGTACTTC	CASSGGTATLYEQYF
TRBV10-3	TRBJ2-3	TRBD1	.	TGTGCCATCAGAGACACAGGGGGCACAGATACGCAGTATTTT	CAIRDTGGTDTQYF
TRBV5-1	TRBJ2-5	TRBD1	.	TGCGCCAGCAGCCGGACAGGGACCTTGCGGGAGACCCAGTACTTC	CASSRTGTLRETQYF
TRBV6-6	TRBJ1-1	TRBD1	.	TGTGCCAGCAGCAGCGAAAGGACAGGGAACACTGAAGCTTTCTTT	CASSSERTGNTEAFF
TRBV5-1	TRBJ2-5	TRBD2	.	TGCGCCAGCAGCCAGGGACTAATTCCCCAAGAGACCCAGTACTTC	CASSQGLIPQETQYF
TRBV9	TRBJ2-3	TRBD2	.	TGTGCCAGCAGCCATAGTAAGCGGGAGAGCACAGATACGCAGTATTTT	CASSHSKRESTDTQYF
TRBV20-1	TRBJ2-3	.	.	TGCAGTGCTCAGGCAGATACGCAGTATTTT	CSAQADTQYF
TRBV7-3	TRBJ2-6	TRBD2	.	TGTGCCAGCAGCCCCATGGCGGGAGAGGGCTCTGGGGCCAACGTCCTGACTTTC	CASSPMAGEGSGANVLTF
TRBV27	TRBJ2-1	TRBD2	.	TGTGCCAGCAGTCTTTTCGGGACTAGCGGGAGGTACAATGAGCAGTTCTTC	CASSLFGTSGRYNEQFF
TRBV28	TRBJ1-2	.	.	TGTGCCAGCAGTTTAGTAGGGTTTGGCTACACCTTC	CASSLVGFGYTF
TRBV10-3	TRBJ1-4	.	.	TGTGCCACACGAGGCCACGACGGGGCTAATGAAAAACTGTTTTTT	CATRGHDGANEKLFF
TRBV10-3	TRBJ1-4	.	.	TGTGCCATCAGTGAGTCCGGGACGGCCACTAATGAAAAACTGTTTTTT	CAISESGTATNEKLFF
TRBV9	TRBJ2-1	TRBD2	.	TGTGCCAGCAGCGTAGCGGCTAGCGGGGTTAGAGAGCAGTTCTTC	CASSVAASGVREQFF
TRBV4-3	TRBJ1-2	.	.	TGCGCCAGCAGCCAAGATAGGGTAGGAAACTATGGCTACACCTTC	CASSQDRVGNYGYTF
TRBV7-9	TRBJ2-7	.	.	TGTGCCAGCAGCCGCAGGGACGTGGACGAGCAGTACTTC	CASSRRDVDEQYF
TRBV7-2	TRBJ2-2	.	once	TGTGCCAGCAGCCCGAGGACCGGGGAGCTGTTTTTT	CASSPRTGELFF
TRBV28	TRBJ1-5	.	.	TGTGCCAGCAGTGTCGGTCAGCCCCAGCATTTT	CASSVGQPQHF
TRBV27	TRBJ1-5	.	.	TGTGCCAGCAGGTCCTCCCTGAGTGTTGACAATCAGCCCCAGCATTTT	CASRSSLSVDNQPQHF
TRBV5-1	TRBJ2-7	TRBD2	.	TGCGCCAGCGGTGTAACTAGCGGAAACTACGAGCAGTACTTC	CASGVTSGNYEQYF
TRBV6-6	TRBJ2-1	TRBD2	.	TGTGCCAGCAGTGGAGCGGGAGGGGGTGAGCAGTTCTTC	CASSGAGGGEQFF
TRBV7-2	TRBJ2-5	TRBD1	.	TGTGCCAGCAGCTTAGAACCCCACAGGGGCGGGACCCAGTACTTC	CASSLEPHRGGTQYF
TRBV18	TRBJ2-2	.	.	TGTGCCAGCTCACCAAGGACTGGCGCGAACACCGGGGAGCTGTTTTTT	CASSPRTGANTGELFF
TRBV5-1	TRBJ2-7	.	.	TGCGCCAGCAGCCTCCGGGTCCGCGCCTACGAGCAGTACTTC	CASSLRVRAYEQYF
TRBV5-1	TRBJ2-5	TRBD2	.	TGCGCCAGCAGCTTGGGTCTAGCGGGAGTTCGAGAGACCCAGTACTTC	CASSLGLAGVRETQYF
TRBV27	TRBJ1-1	.	.	TGTGCCAGCAGTTTCGCCCAGGGGAGTACTGAAGCTTTCTTT	CASSFAQGSTEAFF
TRBV28	TRBJ2-3	TRBD2	.	TGTGCCAGCAGGCATGCAGTTCCCGGGAGGGATAGCACAGATACGCAGTATTTT	CASRHAVPGRDSTDTQYF
TRBV18	TRBJ1-3	TRBD1	.	TGTGCCAGCTCACCACATTTGGGACAGGGATTCTCTGGAAACACCATATATTTT	CASSPHLGQGFSGNTIYF
TRBV11-2	TRBJ2-7	TRBD1	.	TGTGCCAGCAGCTTAAGGTGGGACAGGTCCTACGAGCAGTACTTC	CASSLRWDRSYEQYF
TRBV28	TRBJ2-7	TRBD2	.	TGTGCCAGCAGCCGTAGGACTAGCCCGACCTACGAGCAGTACTTC	CASSRRTSPTYEQYF
TRBV5-4	TRBJ2-3	.	once	TGTGCCAGCAGCTTTGCAGGGGCGCAGAGCACAGATACGCAGTATTTT	CASSFAGAQSTDTQYF
TRBV2	TRBJ2-7	TRBD1	.	TGTGCCAGCAGTGATCTGGGACAGATCTTCTACGAGCAGTACTTC	CASSDLGQIFYEQYF
TRBV6-6	TRBJ1-5	TRBD1	.	TGTGCCAGCAGTTACTTACAGGGGAATCAGCCCCAGCATTTT	CASSYLQGNQPQHF
TRBV25-1	TRBJ1-1	TRBD1	.	TGTGCCAGCAATCAACGGGACAGAGCTTTCTTT	CASNQRDRAFF
TRBV10-3	TRBJ1-1	.	.	TGTGCCATCAGTGAGGGGTTCCCGAACACTGAAGCTTTCTTT	CAISEGFPNTEAFF
TRBV18	TRBJ1-4	TRBD1	.	TGTGCCAGCTCACCACCAGGGACAGGGGGCCGTGAAAAACTGTTTTTT	CASSPPGTGGREKLFF
TRBV5-4	TRBJ2-1	TRBD2	once	TGTGCCAGCAGGAGCGGGGGCTTTGAGCAGTTCTTC	CASRSGGFEQFF